This record concerns one T cell receptor (beta chain) sequence. Its specificity is unknown. A far more abundant clone sits one base away, making this likely a read error. The time point was: newly diagnosed GD, antithyroid drugs for less than 3 months. PBMC-derived RNA was used for the TCR library. A volume of 9 to 9.5 milliliters of peripheral blood was collected in EDTA tubes. Germline loops: CDR1 MRHNA, CDR2 SNTAGT. The CDR3 covers 14 residues. Trimming removed 5 bases from V and 0 bases from J, with 9 bases in between. This entry comes from a study of regulatory T cells in long-lasting Graves disease. Study-wide context: Under 3 months of antithyroid drugs had been taken by newly diagnosed Graves' patients.

Study-wide results and limits: The number of shared public clonotypes was higher in persistent patients (more than 2,500) than new patients (about 910).

Combining iRepertoire HTBI primers with Arm-PCR of CDR3 regions, the authors built TCR beta libraries. Using its own MiXCR run on the multiplex PCR reads, TCRdb lists one record per CDR3 protein. The sample carries approximately 250,000 distinct CDR3 sequences, around 17% recorded once. The V gene is TRBV6-4, the J gene TRBJ2-3; D perhaps matches TRBD2 (6 bases). The TCR was taken from a female donor with Graves disease. Sample: peripheral blood mononuclear cells (PBMCs), taken at new diagnosis, from a patient treated with antithyroid drugs. CDR3 DNA: TGTGCCAGCAGTAGCGGGCACAGCACAGATACGCAGTATTTT. It specifies CASSSGHSTDTQYF.